Included here is one T cell receptor beta chain sequence, with context. Its antigen specificity is not known. It has no much larger one-base neighbor in the sample; base qualities were not kept. The data derive from a study of T cells in Graves' hyperthyroidism and ophthalmopathy (dated by TCRdb to between 2018 and 2020). Regarding the research as a whole: Peripheral blood was sampled at the time of initial diagnosis, prior to any treatment. To identify distinguishing TCR V-J signatures, a discovery cohort of around 100 patients was used, comprising fewer than 45 with Graves' ophthalmopathy and 55 to 65 with stable Graves' hyperthyroidism. An independent validation cohort of fewer than 20 hyperthyroidism patients and about 16 patients who later progressed to ophthalmopathy tested prospective prediction of ophthalmopathy. The roughly 90 discovery patients were divided at random into training and test sets in a 7:3 ratio. The study also compared thyroid tissue and blood T-cell repertoires from a handful of Graves' hyperthyroidism patients. Once sampling was done, hyperthyroidism patients were given methimazole at a starting dose of 30 mg daily, whereas ophthalmopathy patients were given high-dose intravenous methylprednisolone. The paper describes TCR Vbeta CDR3 sequencing of 135 peripheral blood samples, made up of some 42 ophthalmopathy patients, roughly 75 hyperthyroidism patients and 17 progressor patients.

Ophthalmopathy patients had moderately to severely active disease, Clinical Activity Score of at least 3, NOSPECS grade of at least 4, and duration under 3 months. Exclusion was applied to patients with uncontrolled infections, other autoimmune diseases, pregnancy or lactation. Diagnoses were established on the basis of clinical symptoms, serum thyroxine and TRAb, thyroid ultrasound, and orbital computed tomography. PBMCs were separated from roughly 9.3 ml of fresh peripheral blood using Ficoll-Paque density gradient centrifugation. Total RNA was extracted with Trizol reagent, and quality was checked on an Agilent 2100 Bioanalyzer. General findings and caveats noted by the study authors: No statistical method was used to fix the sample size in advance, and group allocation was not hidden from the investigators. Ophthalmopathy was separated from stable hyperthyroidism by a 13 V-J signature model, with over 85% sensitivity and about 84% specificity obtained in cross-validation and 80%/75% obtained in testing. Blood samples also contained most of the expanded thyroid clonotypes (frequency above 0.001), which suggests that blood repertoires may reflect thyroid immune responses. In validation, the model predicted progression to ophthalmopathy a median of roughly 6.1 months before onset, with over 55% sensitivity and about 75% specificity.

The TCR beta CDR3 regions were amplified from the RNA transcripts. A first-round RT-PCR of the TCR CDR3 used the HTBI primer set with the Qiagen OneStep RT-PCR kit. The libraries were constructed in a second round of multiplex PCR and then size-selected and purified. Libraries were sequenced paired-end with 100 bp reads on an Illumina HiSeq2000. Per the authors' processing: Raw data were processed with SOAPnuke, discarding reads with adapters, uncalled bases, mean Phred below 15, or no exact constant-primer or identifier match. High-quality paired reads were merged using COPE v1.2.5, and each unique nucleotide sequence was defined as a clonotype. Clonotypes were aligned to IMGT TRBV, TRBD and TRBJ reference segments using MiTCR v1.1. Only V-J combinations with frequency above 0.0001, covering approximately 99% of repertoires, were analysed. A TCS score was defined as the ratio between F50 (clonal expansion) and ExV (chaos), using BLOSUM62-based TCRdist between CDR3 peptides within each V-J. Welch's t-statistics and random forest reduced roughly 500 V-J features to about 12, which were used in a naive Bayes classifier (R e1071). TCRdb took the public reads, trimmed them with fastp at Q25, ran MiXCR for clone calling and kept in-frame beta chains. Each record represents a unique CDR3 protein, reported with the most common genes and DNA among its rows. The authors' filters were not applied to this entry. For this sample there are 600,000 to 650,000 distinct CDR3 sequences; less than 25% appear just once. The ten largest clones represent 30% to 40% of the sample.

Taken from cysteine to phenylalanine, the CDR3 has 13 residues. Here the CDR3 DNA is all that survives: 39 bases in frame from base 1. At the junction V is shortened by 4 bases and J by 6 bases, with 12 bases in between. CDR1 and CDR2, looked up from the germline V gene, are MDHEN and SYDVKM. The chain is assembled from TRBV28 and TRBJ1-1; the D gene identity is not certain. This clonotype was sampled from a man under 40 with Graves' ophthalmopathy. Sequences were obtained from blood. DNA sequence: TGTGCCAGCAGTTCATCTCGAGAGGCTGAAGCTTTCTTT. It is translated as CASSSSREAEAFF. With the rest looked up from the reference TRBV28 and TRBJ1-1 genes rather than sequenced, the full variable domain is DVKVTQSSRYLVKRTGEKVFLECVQDMDHENMFWYRQDPGLGLRLIYFSYDVKMKEKGDIPEGYSVSREKKERFSLILESASTNQTSMYLCASSSSREAEAFFGQGTRLTVV.